Listed below are T cell receptor beta chains from one sample, sequenced in a study of blood T cell repertoires in COVID-19. Sequencing was performed with immunoSEQ multiplex PCR; in TCRdb, only in-frame clones are kept and a portion is missing. The sample consists of 40,000 to 65,000 clones, 86% of them appearing once. Sequenced input: peripheral blood. The receptors here all came from a man between 70 and 80 years old with active COVID-19. CDR3s include the opening cysteine and the closing phenylalanine or tryptophan. Each record gives: J gene, D gene, clone size, V gene, CDR3 DNA, CDR3 protein. A D gene is named only where the DNA matches it firmly. Expanded clones are given a class, and other clones once, few, many or no size at all.

J: TRBJ1-1
D: TRBD1
size: .
V: TRBV5-1
DNA: TGCGCCAGCAGCCCCGGACAGGGCGAAGCTTTCTTT
CDR3: CASSPGQGEAFF

J: TRBJ1-3
D: .
size: once
V: TRBV7-2
DNA: TGTGCCAGCAGCCCAAAACCCGGGGGGGGCACCATATATTTT
CDR3: CASSPKPGGGTIYF

J: TRBJ1-5
D: .
size: .
V: TRBV7-2
DNA: TGTGCCAGCAGCTTACAGATTAGCAATCAGCCCCAGCATTTT
CDR3: CASSLQISNQPQHF

J: TRBJ1-2
D: TRBD1
size: .
V: TRBV7-2
DNA: TGTGCCAGCAGCCCCATGACAGGGTACGGCGGCTACACCTTC
CDR3: CASSPMTGYGGYTF

J: TRBJ2-7
D: TRBD2
size: few
V: TRBV5-3
DNA: TGTGCCAGAAGCTTGGAGTTTAGCGGGGCTGTCGAGCAGTACTTC
CDR3: CARSLEFSGAVEQYF

J: TRBJ2-7
D: .
size: .
V: TRBV25-1
DNA: TGTGCCAGCTCCAGATCGACTCGGGGCTACGAGCAGTACTTC
CDR3: CASSRSTRGYEQYF

J: TRBJ1-5
D: .
size: .
V: TRBV5-1
DNA: TGCGCCAGCAGCTTGGGACAGGTCAATCAGCCCCAGCATTTT
CDR3: CASSLGQVNQPQHF

J: TRBJ1-6
D: .
size: .
V: TRBV9
DNA: TGTGCCAGCAGCTACGGACAGTCAAATTCACCCCTCCACTTT
CDR3: CASSYGQSNSPLHF

J: TRBJ2-6
D: .
size: .
V: TRBV4-3
DNA: TGCGCCAGCAGCCAAGAAGGACAAGGAACCGGGGCCAACGTCCTGACTTTC
CDR3: CASSQEGQGTGANVLTF

J: TRBJ2-5
D: TRBD1
size: .
V: TRBV5-8
DNA: TGTGCCAGCAGACTCGGACAGGGTCAGACCCAGTACTTC
CDR3: CASRLGQGQTQYF

J: TRBJ1-4
D: .
size: .
V: TRBV12-3/TRBV12-4
DNA: TGTGCCAGCAGAACGACAGGTAGACTGTTTTTT
CDR3: CASRTTGRLFF

J: TRBJ2-6
D: .
size: .
V: TRBV5-4
DNA: TGTGCCAGCAGCCAGTCTTCCTCTGGGGCCAACGTCCTGACTTTC
CDR3: CASSQSSSGANVLTF

J: TRBJ1-1
D: .
size: .
V: TRBV21-1
DNA: TGTGCCAGCAGAGTCCAGCCGGGGGGGAACACTGAAGCTTTCTTT
CDR3: CASRVQPGGNTEAFF

J: TRBJ1-1
D: .
size: .
V: TRBV4-3
DNA: TGCGCCAGCAGTATTAATCGGGGCACTGAAGCTTTCTTT
CDR3: CASSINRGTEAFF

J: TRBJ2-2
D: .
size: .
V: TRBV11-2
DNA: TGTGCCAGCAGCTCCATTGGACAGACCACCAACCCTCACACCGGGGAGCTGTTTTTT
CDR3: CASSSIGQTTNPHTGELFF

J: TRBJ1-1
D: TRBD1
size: medium-sized
V: TRBV27
DNA: TGTGCCAGCAGTTTGGTGACAGGGGGCTTACGGGATGGTGAAGCTTTCTTT
CDR3: CASSLVTGGLRDGEAFF

J: TRBJ2-2
D: TRBD2
size: .
V: TRBV9
DNA: TGTGCCAGCAGCGAACCGGGACTAGCCGGGTCCGGGGAGCTGTTTTTT
CDR3: CASSEPGLAGSGELFF

J: TRBJ2-1
D: .
size: many
V: TRBV4-2
DNA: TGTGCCAGCAGCCAAGACGGGGCCGGGAGCCCCTACAATGAGCAGTTCTTC
CDR3: CASSQDGAGSPYNEQFF

J: TRBJ2-1
D: TRBD2
size: .
V: TRBV7-9
DNA: TGTGCCAGCAGCCCAATAGCGGGGGGGCTATCGGTTGAGCAGTTCTTC
CDR3: CASSPIAGGLSVEQFF

J: TRBJ2-2
D: TRBD1
size: .
V: TRBV27
DNA: TGTGCCAGCAGTACCCGGACAGGGCGGAACACCGGGGAGCTGTTTTTT
CDR3: CASSTRTGRNTGELFF

J: TRBJ2-3
D: TRBD1
size: .
V: TRBV19
DNA: TGTGCCAGTAGTGCGCCGGGACAGAGGGTCACAGATACGCAGTATTTT
CDR3: CASSAPGQRVTDTQYF

J: TRBJ2-2
D: .
size: .
V: TRBV6-1
DNA: TGTGCCAGCAGTGAAAGGGGGGGAACCGGGGAGCTGTTTTTT
CDR3: CASSERGGTGELFF

J: TRBJ2-7
D: TRBD2
size: .
V: TRBV4-1
DNA: TGCGCCAGCAGCCAAGGTGCGGGGGGGCCGTACGAGCAGTACTTC
CDR3: CASSQGAGGPYEQYF

J: TRBJ2-7
D: TRBD2
size: .
V: TRBV18
DNA: TGTGCCAGCTCACCGGGGAGGGCAGCCTACGAGCAGTACTTC
CDR3: CASSPGRAAYEQYF

J: TRBJ2-3
D: TRBD2
size: .
V: TRBV6-4
DNA: TGTGCCAGCAGTGAGGTCGTCGGCGGGGGGGGCCCAGATACGCAGTATTTT
CDR3: CASSEVVGGGGPDTQYF

J: TRBJ2-7
D: .
size: once
V: TRBV7-2
DNA: TGTGCCAGCAGCTTAGGTGAGACAGGTTCCTACGAGCAGTACTTC
CDR3: CASSLGETGSYEQYF

J: TRBJ1-1
D: .
size: .
V: TRBV23-1
DNA: TGCGCCAGCAGTCAATCGAACCAGGGAGGGGACACTGAAGCTTTCTTT
CDR3: CASSQSNQGGDTEAFF

J: TRBJ1-6
D: TRBD1
size: .
V: TRBV3-1/TRBV3-2
DNA: TGTGCCAGCAGCCGCTTGCGGGACAGCTATAATTCACCCCTCCACTTT
CDR3: CASSRLRDSYNSPLHF

J: TRBJ2-5
D: TRBD2
size: .
V: TRBV19
DNA: TGTACGGGACTAGCGGGGGATTGCCCGGGGCAGACCCAGTACTTC
CDR3: CTGLAGDCPGQTQYF

J: TRBJ2-1
D: .
size: .
V: TRBV12-3/TRBV12-4
DNA: TGTGCCAGCACCAAGCGGGTCTACAATGAGCAGTTCTTC
CDR3: CASTKRVYNEQFF

J: TRBJ1-1
D: .
size: .
V: TRBV7-9
DNA: TGTGCCAGCAGCTTAGATACCTCCGAGACTTTCTTT
CDR3: CASSLDTSETFF

J: TRBJ1-1
D: TRBD1
size: .
V: TRBV7-9
DNA: TGTGCCAGCAGCCCTTCGACAGGGTTTACTGAAGCTTTCTTT
CDR3: CASSPSTGFTEAFF

J: TRBJ1-3
D: .
size: .
V: TRBV19
DNA: TGTGCCAGTAGTATTGGCCTCCAGTCTGGAAACACCATATATTTT
CDR3: CASSIGLQSGNTIYF

J: TRBJ1-2
D: .
size: .
V: TRBV4-2
DNA: TGTGCCAGCAGCCAAGAAAGTAGAGCTAACTATGGCTACACCTTC
CDR3: CASSQESRANYGYTF

J: TRBJ2-7
D: .
size: .
V: TRBV7-3
DNA: TGTGCCAGCAGCTTAACGGCAGGGACTTCGCGGGAGCAGTACTTC
CDR3: CASSLTAGTSREQYF

J: TRBJ2-2
D: TRBD2
size: .
V: TRBV5-1
DNA: TGCGCCAGCAACCTTCCCGACGAGCGGGGGGGCAACTCGAACACCGGGGAGCTGTTTTTT
CDR3: CASNLPDERGGNSNTGELFF

J: TRBJ1-1
D: .
size: .
V: TRBV20-1
DNA: TGCAGTGCTAGTCAGGGGACCACTGAAGCTTTCTTT
CDR3: CSASQGTTEAFF

J: TRBJ1-5
D: .
size: .
V: TRBV27
DNA: TGTGCCAGCAGCAGGGGCGGGGGATCGGTCCCCCAGCATTTT
CDR3: CASSRGGGSVPQHF

J: TRBJ1-1
D: .
size: .
V: TRBV7-2
DNA: TGTGCCAGCAGCTCCCAGGGGTTCGGCACTGAAGCTTTCTTT
CDR3: CASSSQGFGTEAFF

J: TRBJ2-7
D: TRBD1
size: .
V: TRBV3-1/TRBV3-2
DNA: TGTGCCAGCAGCCGCCTCGGGACAGAGTACGAGCAGTACTTC
CDR3: CASSRLGTEYEQYF

J: TRBJ1-5
D: TRBD1
size: .
V: TRBV27
DNA: TGTGCCAGCAGGCAGGGGGCTAGCAATCAGCCCCAGCATTTT
CDR3: CASRQGASNQPQHF

J: TRBJ1-2
D: .
size: .
V: TRBV2
DNA: TGTGCCAGCAGCGAGCGGGGGCCGCCTAACTATGGCTACACCTTC
CDR3: CASSERGPPNYGYTF

J: TRBJ1-1
D: .
size: once
V: TRBV29-1
DNA: TGCAGCGTTGGGACAGTACCTATGAACACTGAAGCTTTCTTT
CDR3: CSVGTVPMNTEAFF

J: TRBJ2-1
D: TRBD1
size: once
V: TRBV6-6
DNA: TGTGCCAGCAGTCACGACAGGGGGGGCTACAATGAGCAGTTCTTC
CDR3: CASSHDRGGYNEQFF

J: TRBJ1-6
D: TRBD1
size: .
V: TRBV19
DNA: TGTGCCAGTCGGACAGGGACCGGTCCCCTCCACTTT
CDR3: CASRTGTGPLHF

J: TRBJ2-5
D: TRBD1
size: few
V: TRBV6-2/TRBV6-3
DNA: TGTGCCAGCAGTGGAGACAGGGGAGGTGGAGAGACCCAGTACTTC
CDR3: CASSGDRGGGETQYF

J: TRBJ2-2
D: .
size: .
V: TRBV7-2
DNA: TGTGCCAGCAGCTTAGATACCCCGTCGTGGGGGCCCGGGGAGCTGTTTTTT
CDR3: CASSLDTPSWGPGELFF

J: TRBJ1-2
D: .
size: .
V: TRBV7-8
DNA: TGTGCCAGCAGCCCAGGGGATACGGGGGGAGGCTACACCTTC
CDR3: CASSPGDTGGGYTF

J: TRBJ2-7
D: TRBD1
size: .
V: TRBV7-9
DNA: TGTGCCAGCAGCCTCCCCCCGGGACAGGGACCCTACGAGCAGTACTTC
CDR3: CASSLPPGQGPYEQYF

J: TRBJ1-4
D: TRBD1
size: .
V: TRBV5-1
DNA: TGCGCCAGCAGCCTGACAGGGATAAATGAAAAACTGTTTTTT
CDR3: CASSLTGINEKLFF

J: TRBJ1-1
D: .
size: .
V: TRBV11-3
DNA: TGTGCCAGCAGCTGGGGGGGCACTGAAGCTTTCTTT
CDR3: CASSWGGTEAFF